The 17 T cell receptor beta chains below were found in one sample sequenced in a study of neurological immune-mediated disorders. TCRdb itself ran the 5' RACE reads through MiXCR, one entry per CDR3 protein. In the table there are under 90,000 distinct CDR3 sequences, around a tenth of which are singletons. Specimen: PBMCs. The receptors were sampled from a man aged 50-59 years in good health.

This clonotype appeared many times. CDR3 amino acids: CASSLTGRNTGELFF. CDR3 DNA: TGTGCCAGCAGTTTAACGGGCAGGAACACCGGGGAGCTGTTTTTT. The V gene is TRBV28, the J gene TRBJ2-2; D gene unclear. The V and J ends lost 2 bases and 1 base respectively, with 8 bases between them. Looked up from germline, CDR1 is MDHEN and CDR2 is SYDVKM. This CDR3 comprises 15 residues.

This clonotype turned up a few times. The V gene is TRBV4-2, the J gene TRBJ1-1, with 8 bases matching TRBD1. V trimming: 8 bases; J trimming: 6 bases; junction bases outside the gene matches: 8. Germline V gene lookup returns CDR1 LGHNA and CDR2 YNFKEQ. This CDR3 region has 13 residues. CDR3 nucleotide sequence: TGTGCCAGCCAAAACAGGGGGTCGGCTGAAGCTTTCTTT. It yields the protein CASQNRGSAEAFF.

Many counts were recorded for this clonotype. V is TRBV9 and J is TRBJ2-5, with D possibly being TRBD2 (5 bases). Germline CDR1 is SGDLS and CDR2 is YYNGEE. Trimming removed 4 bases from V and 4 bases from J, with 11 bases in between. There are 13 residues in the CDR3. CDR3 protein: CASSRRGVETQYF. The DNA of the CDR3 is TGTGCCAGCAGCCGACGGGGAGTAGAGACCCAGTACTTC.

The chain links TRBV6-2 or TRBV6-3 to TRBJ1-2; perhaps TRBD1 as D (5 bases). Germline V gives CDR1 MNHEY, CDR2 SVGEGT. The CDR3 contains 12 residues. Trimming removed 10 bases from V and 6 bases from J, with 15 bases in between. The CDR3 region has the DNA TGTGCCATCAATCGGGGGGTGAATGGCTACACCTTC. This translates into CAINRGVNGYTF.

The table lists this clonotype with many counts. The rearrangement joins TRBV28 to TRBJ1-1; 10 bases line up with TRBD1. Germline CDR1 MDHEN, CDR2 SYDVKM. The CDR3 length is 15 residues. Germline trimming cut 8 bases from V and 0 bases from J; bases unmatched to any gene: 6. This CDR3 is CASLPGQGLNTEAFF. The CDR3 DNA reads as TGTGCCAGCCTTCCGGGACAGGGGCTGAACACTGAAGCTTTCTTT.

The table lists this clonotype with many counts. The J gene is TRBJ2-3, the V gene TRBV19; the D call may be TRBD1 or TRBD2 (5 bases each). CDR1 and CDR2 from the germline V gene are LNHDA and SQIVND (reference sequence). CDR3 size: 15 residues. The V end lost 3 bases, the J end lost 2 bases, and 12 bases lay between the germline ends. In DNA, the CDR3 is TGTGCCAGTAGTATTCCGGGACCGTTCACAGATACGCAGTATTTT. Amino acid sequence: CASSIPGPFTDTQYF.

This clonotype was seen ten or more times. The gene calls are TRBV20-1 and TRBJ1-1; D unclear. CDR1 and CDR2 from the germline V gene are DFQATT and SNEGSKA (reference sequence). CDR3 length: 12 amino acids. The ends were cut back, 3 bases at V and 7 bases at J, with 12 bases in the middle. CDR3 coding DNA: TGCAGTGCTAGGGTTGGACCGATTGAAGCTTTCTTT. This gives the protein CSARVGPIEAFF.

The chain uses TRBV19 and TRBJ1-5; D is ambiguous. Germline V gives CDR1 LNHDA, CDR2 SQIVND (reference sequence). The CDR3 has 16 amino acids. Between the trimmed V and J ends, which lost 3 bases and 0 bases, there was a span of 12 bases. CDR3 coding DNA: TGTGCCAGTAGTATTGTAGGGCGGATTAGCAATCAGCCCCAGCATTTT. Translation: CASSIVGRISNQPQHF.

This clonotype was seen a few times. The chain employs TRBV20-1 and TRBJ2-7; TRBD1 agrees at 8 bases. The ends lost 5 bases at V and 7 bases at J; junction bases unmatched: 10. Germline V gene lookup returns CDR1 DFQATT and CDR2 SNEGSKA (reference sequence). The CDR3 is made up of 13 amino acids. CDR3 coding DNA: TGCAGTGCTTCTCAGGGGGCGCGGGAAGAGCAGTACTTC. This gives the protein CSASQGAREEQYF.

Ten or more counts support this clonotype. This chain joins TRBV12-3 or TRBV12-4 and TRBJ2-5; 9 bases agree with TRBD1. The CDR3 sequence is 16 residues long. V trimming: 6 bases; J trimming: 4 bases; junction bases outside the gene matches: 12. Here the CDR3 reads CASRNNGQGRGETQYF. Here the CDR3 DNA reads TGTGCCAGCAGAAATAATGGACAGGGGAGGGGAGAGACCCAGTACTTC.

The sample holds many counts of this clonotype. The chain recombines TRBV6-4 with TRBJ2-1; D perhaps matches TRBD2 (6 bases). Germline V gene data show CDR1 as MRHNA and CDR2 as SNTAGT. V lost 6 bases to trimming and J lost 8 bases, with 17 bases between them. CDR3 size: 14 residues. This CDR3 reads CASSPTSIAYEQFF. The CDR3 coding sequence is TGTGCCAGCAGCCCAACTAGCATAGCGTATGAGCAGTTCTTC.

In this sample, this clonotype turned up many times. The chain combines TRBV5-1 with TRBJ2-7, with D perhaps TRBD1 (5 bases). There are 16 residues in the CDR3. Trimming shortened V by 2 bases and J by 0 bases, and 15 bases separated the two germline ends. Per germline, CDR1 SGHRS and CDR2 YFSETQ. CDR3 region: CASSFSDSESSYEQYF. The CDR3 DNA follows: TGCGCCAGCAGCTTCTCTGACAGCGAAAGCTCCTACGAGCAGTACTTC.

The sample holds many counts of this clonotype. This rearrangement joins TRBV7-8 to TRBJ1-5; D might be TRBD1 (5 bases). The germline V gene has CDR1 SGHVS and CDR2 FQNEAQ. CDR3 length equals 16 residues. The V and J ends lost 2 bases and 4 bases respectively, with 15 bases between them. CDR3 sequence: CASSLSWQGGNQPQHF. The CDR3 DNA follows: TGTGCCAGCAGCTTAAGCTGGCAGGGCGGAAATCAGCCCCAGCATTTT.

Ten or more counts support this clonotype. The chain carries TRBV9 and TRBJ2-1, with TRBD2 identical over 16 bases. The CDR3 totals 19 residues. The V segment lost 3 bases and the J segment 0 bases; nucleotides outside the gene matches: 6. CDR1 and CDR2 (germline): SGDLS, YYNGEE. The CDR3 sequence: CASSAPGLAGGSSYNEQFF. Written as DNA, the CDR3 is TGTGCCAGCAGCGCGCCGGGACTAGCGGGAGGGAGCTCCTACAATGAGCAGTTCTTC.

This clonotype was found many times. This chain uses TRBV9 with TRBJ2-5, with TRBD2 matching 8 bases. Germline V gives CDR1 SGDLS, CDR2 YYNGEE. The CDR3 is 14 residues long. The V gene end was trimmed by 4 bases and the J gene end by 2 bases; junction bases not matched to a gene: 4. The CDR3 protein is CASSPRGGQETQYF. CDR3 sequence (DNA): TGTGCCAGCAGCCCTCGCGGGGGGCAAGAGACCCAGTACTTC.

This clonotype was counted many times. V is TRBV21-1 and J is TRBJ2-5. TRBV21-1 is a documented pseudogene. The CDR3 length is 11 residues. This CDR3 reads CASTKEETQYF. The CDR3 DNA follows: TGTGCCAGCACTAAGGAGGAGACCCAGTACTTC.

This clonotype was seen a handful of times. A much more abundant neighbour one base away suggests this may be a read error. This chain links TRBV2 with TRBJ2-2; 14 bases fit TRBD2. Losses at the gene ends were 7 bases for V and 2 bases for J; bases not matched to a gene: 9. The CDR3 contains 18 residues. Looked up from germline, CDR1 is SNHLY and CDR2 is FYNNEI. CDR3 DNA: TGTGCCAGCAATGGACTAGCGGGGGGCCCTAATAACACCGGGGAGCTGTTTTTT. It yields the protein CASNGLAGGPNNTGELFF.